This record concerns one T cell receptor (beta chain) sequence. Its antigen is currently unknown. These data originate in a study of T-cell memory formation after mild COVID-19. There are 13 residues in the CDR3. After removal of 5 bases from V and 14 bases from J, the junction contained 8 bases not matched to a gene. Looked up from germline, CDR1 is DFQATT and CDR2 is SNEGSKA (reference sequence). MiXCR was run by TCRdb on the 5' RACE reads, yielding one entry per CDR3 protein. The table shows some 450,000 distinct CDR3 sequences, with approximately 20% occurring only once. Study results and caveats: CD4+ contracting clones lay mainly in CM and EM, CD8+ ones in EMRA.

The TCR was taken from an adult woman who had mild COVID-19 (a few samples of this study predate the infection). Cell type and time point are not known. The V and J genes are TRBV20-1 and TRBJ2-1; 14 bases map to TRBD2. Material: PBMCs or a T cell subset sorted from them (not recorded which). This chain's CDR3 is CSAPLGLAGAEFF. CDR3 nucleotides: TGCAGTGCTCCCTTGGGACTAGCGGGAGCTGAGTTCTTC.